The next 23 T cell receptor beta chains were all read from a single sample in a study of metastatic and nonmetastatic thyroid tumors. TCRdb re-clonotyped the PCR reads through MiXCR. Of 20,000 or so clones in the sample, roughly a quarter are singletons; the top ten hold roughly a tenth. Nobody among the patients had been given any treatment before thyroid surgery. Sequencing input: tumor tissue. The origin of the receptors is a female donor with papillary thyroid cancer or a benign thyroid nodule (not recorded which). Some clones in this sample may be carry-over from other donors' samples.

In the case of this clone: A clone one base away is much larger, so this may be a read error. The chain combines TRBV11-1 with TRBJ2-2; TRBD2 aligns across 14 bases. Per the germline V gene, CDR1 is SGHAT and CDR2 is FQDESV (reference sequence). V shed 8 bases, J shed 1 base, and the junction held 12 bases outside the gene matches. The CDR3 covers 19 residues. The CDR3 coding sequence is TGTGCCAGCGGCCAAAAGACTAGCGGGAGGGCTAAGAACACCGGGGAGCTGTTTTTT. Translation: CASGQKTSGRAKNTGELFF.

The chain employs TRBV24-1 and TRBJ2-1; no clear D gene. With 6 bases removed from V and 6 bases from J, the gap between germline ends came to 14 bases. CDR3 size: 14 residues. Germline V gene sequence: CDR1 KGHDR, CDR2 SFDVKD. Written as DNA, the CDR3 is TGTGCCACCAGTTCCGCAGTGGGTAGCAATGAGCAGTTCTTC. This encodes CATSSAVGSNEQFF.

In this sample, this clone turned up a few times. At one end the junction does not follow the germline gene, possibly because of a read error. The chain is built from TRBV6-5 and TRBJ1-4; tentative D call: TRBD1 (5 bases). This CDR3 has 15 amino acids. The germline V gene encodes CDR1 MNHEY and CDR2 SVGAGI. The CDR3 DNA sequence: TGTGCCAACAGTTGGGGGTTCGGGGCTAACGAAAAACTGTTTTTT. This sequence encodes CANSWGFGANEKLFF.

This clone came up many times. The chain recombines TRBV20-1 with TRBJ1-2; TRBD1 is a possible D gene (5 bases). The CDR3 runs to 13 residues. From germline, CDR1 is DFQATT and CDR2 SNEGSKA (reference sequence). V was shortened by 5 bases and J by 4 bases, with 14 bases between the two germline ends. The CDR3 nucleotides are TGCAGTGCTGAGACAGAAAATTTCTATGGCTACACCTTC. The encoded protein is CSAETENFYGYTF.

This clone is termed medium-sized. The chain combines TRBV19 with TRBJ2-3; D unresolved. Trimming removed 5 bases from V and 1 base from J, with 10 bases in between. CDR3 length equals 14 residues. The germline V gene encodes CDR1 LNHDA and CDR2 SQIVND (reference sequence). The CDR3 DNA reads TGTGCCAGTAGTGCCTGGGCCCGCACAGATACGCAGTATTTT. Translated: CASSAWARTDTQYF.

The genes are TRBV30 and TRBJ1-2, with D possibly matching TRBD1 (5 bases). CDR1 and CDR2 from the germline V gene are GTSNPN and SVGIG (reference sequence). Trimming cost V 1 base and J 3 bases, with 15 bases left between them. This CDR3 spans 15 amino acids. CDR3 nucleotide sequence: TGTGCCTGGAGTGCCCCAAGGAGGGGCGACTATGGCTACACCTTC. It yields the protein CAWSAPRRGDYGYTF.

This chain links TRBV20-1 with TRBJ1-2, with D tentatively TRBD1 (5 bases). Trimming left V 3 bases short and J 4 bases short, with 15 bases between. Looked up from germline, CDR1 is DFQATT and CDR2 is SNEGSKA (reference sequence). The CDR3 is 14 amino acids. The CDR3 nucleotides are TGCAGTGCTAGCAGTGAGGGGTTTGGCTATGGCTACACCTTC. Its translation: CSASSEGFGYGYTF.

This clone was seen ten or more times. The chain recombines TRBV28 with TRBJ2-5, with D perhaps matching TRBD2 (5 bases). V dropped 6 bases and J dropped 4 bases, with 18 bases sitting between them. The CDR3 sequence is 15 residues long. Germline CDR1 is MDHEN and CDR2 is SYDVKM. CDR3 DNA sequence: TGTGCCAGCAGGGACCGTAGCGTCTCTTTAGAGACCCAGTACTTC. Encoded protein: CASRDRSVSLETQYF.

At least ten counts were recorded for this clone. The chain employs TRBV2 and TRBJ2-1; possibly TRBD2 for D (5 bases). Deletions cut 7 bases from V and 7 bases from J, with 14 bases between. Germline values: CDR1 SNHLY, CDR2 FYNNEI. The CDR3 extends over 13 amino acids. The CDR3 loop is CASILGIGNEQFF. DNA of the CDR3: TGTGCCAGCATCCTCGGGATTGGGAATGAGCAGTTCTTC.

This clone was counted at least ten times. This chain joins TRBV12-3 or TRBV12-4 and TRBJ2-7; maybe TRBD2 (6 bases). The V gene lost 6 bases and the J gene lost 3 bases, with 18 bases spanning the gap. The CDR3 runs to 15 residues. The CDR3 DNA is TGTGCCAGCAGCGAGACTAGAAAAAGTCACTACGAGCAGTACTTC. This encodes CASSETRKSHYEQYF.

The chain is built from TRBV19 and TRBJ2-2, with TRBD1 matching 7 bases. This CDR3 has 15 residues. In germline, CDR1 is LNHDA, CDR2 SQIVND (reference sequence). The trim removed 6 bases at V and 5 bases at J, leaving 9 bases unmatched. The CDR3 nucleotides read TGTGCCAGTAGACCCGGAACAGGGGAGACCGGGGAGCTGTTTTTT. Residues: CASRPGTGETGELFF.

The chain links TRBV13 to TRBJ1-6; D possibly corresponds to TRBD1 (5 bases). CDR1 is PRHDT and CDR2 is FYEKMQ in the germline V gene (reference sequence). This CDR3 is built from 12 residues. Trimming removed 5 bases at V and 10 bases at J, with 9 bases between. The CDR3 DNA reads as TGTGCCAGCAGCCTGGGGCGGTCACCCCTCCACTTT. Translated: CASSLGRSPLHF.

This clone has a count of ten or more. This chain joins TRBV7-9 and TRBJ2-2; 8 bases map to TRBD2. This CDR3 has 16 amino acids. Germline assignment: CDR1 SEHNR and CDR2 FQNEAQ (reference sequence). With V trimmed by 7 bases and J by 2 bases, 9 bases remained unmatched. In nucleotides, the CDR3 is TGTGCCAGCACCCTTCAGGGGACTAGTAACACCGGGGAGCTGTTTTTT. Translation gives CASTLQGTSNTGELFF.

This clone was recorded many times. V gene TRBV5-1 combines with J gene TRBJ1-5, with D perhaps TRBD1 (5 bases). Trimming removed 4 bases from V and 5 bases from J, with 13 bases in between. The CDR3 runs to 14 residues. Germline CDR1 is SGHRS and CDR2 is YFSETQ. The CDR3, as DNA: TGCGCCAGCAGCATGTGGGGCTCTGATCAGCCCCAGCATTTT. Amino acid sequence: CASSMWGSDQPQHF.

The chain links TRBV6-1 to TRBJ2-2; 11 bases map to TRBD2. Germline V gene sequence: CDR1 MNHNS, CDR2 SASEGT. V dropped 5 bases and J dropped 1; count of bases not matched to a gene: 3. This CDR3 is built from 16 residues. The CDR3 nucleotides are TGTGCCAGCAGTAATCTAGCGGGAGGGAACACCGGGGAGCTGTTTTTT. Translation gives CASSNLAGGNTGELFF.

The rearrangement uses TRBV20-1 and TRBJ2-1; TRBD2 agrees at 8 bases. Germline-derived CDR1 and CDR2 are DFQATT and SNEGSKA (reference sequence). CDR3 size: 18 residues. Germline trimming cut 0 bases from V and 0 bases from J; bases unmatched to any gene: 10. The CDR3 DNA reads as TGCAGTGCTAGAGATCAAGGTAGCGGGACACCCTCCTACAATGAGCAGTTCTTC. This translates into CSARDQGSGTPSYNEQFF.

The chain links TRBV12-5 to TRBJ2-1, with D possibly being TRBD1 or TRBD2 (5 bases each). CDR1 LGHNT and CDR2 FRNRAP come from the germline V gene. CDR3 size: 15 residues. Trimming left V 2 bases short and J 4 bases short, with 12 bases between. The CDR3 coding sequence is TGTGCTAGTGGTTTGTCCCGGGACCCGTACAATGAGCAGTTCTTC. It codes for CASGLSRDPYNEQFF.

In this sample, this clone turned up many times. The CDR3 DNA reads as TGTGCCAGCAGCCAGAACCCCGGGAAGGGTCAGTACTTC. Translation gives CASSQNPGKGQYF. This rearrangement joins TRBV3-1 to TRBJ2-4; TRBD2 might be the D (5 bases). Germline-derived CDR1 and CDR2 are LGHDT and YNNKEL (reference sequence). Trimming shortened V by 3 bases and J by 12 bases, and 15 bases separated the two germline ends. This CDR3 is built from 13 residues.

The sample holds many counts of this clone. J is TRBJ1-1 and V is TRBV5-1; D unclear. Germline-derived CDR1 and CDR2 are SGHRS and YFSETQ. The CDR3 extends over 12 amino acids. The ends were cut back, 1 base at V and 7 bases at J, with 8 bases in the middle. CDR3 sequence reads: CASSLPSDEAFF. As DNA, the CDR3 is TGCGCCAGCAGCTTGCCTTCTGATGAAGCTTTCTTT.

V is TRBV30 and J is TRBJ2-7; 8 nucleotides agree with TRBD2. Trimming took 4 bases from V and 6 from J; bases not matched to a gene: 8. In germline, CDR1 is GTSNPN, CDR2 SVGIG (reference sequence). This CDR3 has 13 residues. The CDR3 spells CAWTLGGGIEQYF. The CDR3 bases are TGTGCCTGGACTCTGGGCGGGGGGATCGAGCAGTACTTC.

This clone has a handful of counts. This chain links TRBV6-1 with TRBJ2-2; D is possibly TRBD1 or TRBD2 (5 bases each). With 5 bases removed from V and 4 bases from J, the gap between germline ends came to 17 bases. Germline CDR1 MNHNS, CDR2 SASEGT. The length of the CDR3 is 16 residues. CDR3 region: CASSPGTRATTGELFF. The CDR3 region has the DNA TGTGCCAGCAGTCCCGGGACGAGGGCTACCACCGGGGAGCTGTTTTTT.

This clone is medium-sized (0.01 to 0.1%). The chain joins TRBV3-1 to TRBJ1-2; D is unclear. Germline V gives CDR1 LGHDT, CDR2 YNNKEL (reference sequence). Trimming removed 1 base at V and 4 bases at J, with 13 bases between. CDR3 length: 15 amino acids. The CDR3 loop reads CASSQGLFGSYGYTF. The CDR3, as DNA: TGTGCCAGCAGCCAAGGGCTTTTTGGAAGCTATGGCTACACCTTC. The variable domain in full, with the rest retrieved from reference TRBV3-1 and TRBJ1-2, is DTAVSQTPKYLVTQMGNDKSIKCEQNLGHDTMYWYKQDSKKFLKIMFSYNNKELIINETVPNRFSPKSPDKAHLNLHINSLELGDSAVYFCASSQGLFGSYGYTFGSGTRLTVV.

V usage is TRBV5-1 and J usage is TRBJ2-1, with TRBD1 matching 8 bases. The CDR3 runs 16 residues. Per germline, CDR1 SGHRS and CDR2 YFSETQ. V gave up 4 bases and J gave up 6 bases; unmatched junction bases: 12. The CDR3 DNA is TGCGCCAGCAGCATAGGCGGGACAGGATGGTTCAATGAGCAGTTCTTC. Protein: CASSIGGTGWFNEQFF.